A selection of T cell receptor beta chains follows, all from one sample in a study of Graves' ophthalmopathy and Graves' hyperthyroidism. A single record per CDR3 protein comes from TCRdb applying MiXCR to the multiplex PCR reads. Here the sample spans 350,000 to 400,000 distinct CDR3 sequences, roughly 15% being singletons. Specimen: peripheral blood. Receptors originate from a woman aged 18-35 years with stable Graves' hyperthyroidism. CDR3s include the opening cysteine and the closing phenylalanine or tryptophan. The D gene is left open where the match is weak. Size is stated for part of the rows, as once, few or many counts, or as a class when the clone is expanded.

TRBJ2-4 few TRBV5-1 TRBD1 CASSLSPGTGGNIQYF TGCGCCAGCAGCTTATCCCCCGGGACAGGGGGAAACATTCAGTACTTC
TRBJ2-7 many TRBV13 TRBD2 CASSLASGVTYEQYF TGTGCCAGCAGCTTAGCTAGCGGGGTGACCTACGAGCAGTACTTC
TRBJ1-1 many TRBV5-1 . CASSLNSLTTEAFF TGCGCCAGCAGCTTGAACAGCCTTACCACTGAAGCTTTCTTT
TRBJ1-5 few TRBV3-1 . CASNYGNQPQHF TGTGCCAGCAATTACGGCAATCAGCCCCAGCATTTT
TRBJ2-5 many TRBV6-2/TRBV6-3 . CASSYVDYKYQETQYF TGTGCCAGCAGTTACGTGGACTATAAGTACCAAGAGACCCAGTACTTC
TRBJ1-1 many TRBV12-3/TRBV12-4 . CASTMRTRTEAFF TGTGCCAGCACCATGAGGACAAGGACCGAAGCTTTCTTT
TRBJ2-5 . TRBV11-3 . CASSFQGIGETQDF TGTGCCAGCAGTTTCCAGGGTATCGGCGAGACCCAGGACTTC
TRBJ1-1 many TRBV9 TRBD1 CASSVGGGTVTEAFF TGTGCCAGCAGCGTTGGGGGGGGGACAGTCACTGAAGCTTTCTTT
TRBJ1-2 once TRBV7-2 . CASSLVRANYGYTF TGTGCCAGCAGCTTAGTCCGAGCTAACTATGGCTACACCTTC
TRBJ2-2 many TRBV25-1 . CASSDYYGELFF TGTGCCAGCAGCGACTATTACGGGGAGCTGTTTTTT
TRBJ1-1 many TRBV18 . CASSPVQGPGSTEAFF TGTGCCAGCTCACCGGTCCAGGGGCCTGGGAGCACTGAAGCTTTCTTT
TRBJ2-7 many TRBV24-1 . CATSQGSYEQYF TGTGCCACCAGTCAGGGGTCCTACGAGCAGTACTTC
TRBJ1-1 . TRBV6-5 . CASSSGGAEAFF TGTGCCAGCAGTTCTGGCGGGGCTGAAGCTTTCTTT
TRBJ1-5 few TRBV29-1 TRBD1 CSVGQGATQPQHF TGCAGCGTTGGACAGGGGGCTACTCAGCCCCAGCATTTT
TRBJ2-7 . TRBV19 TRBD1 CASSLLGQGAEQYF TGTGCCAGTAGTCTTCTGGGACAGGGGGCCGAGCAGTACTTC
TRBJ2-5 many TRBV19 TRBD2 CASSRAGALGETQYF TGTGCCAGTAGCAGAGCGGGGGCCCTAGGTGAGACCCAGTACTTC
TRBJ2-7 few TRBV20-1 TRBD1 CSARGQGASYEQYF TGCAGTGCTAGAGGGCAGGGGGCCTCCTACGAGCAGTACTTC
TRBJ1-1 few TRBV3-1 TRBD1 CASSQVNRGETEAFF TGTGCCAGCAGCCAAGTAAACAGGGGAGAAACTGAAGCTTTCTTT
TRBJ2-7 many TRBV7-3 . CASSLGIGYEQYF TGTGCCAGCAGCTTAGGAATCGGGTACGAGCAGTACTTC
TRBJ1-2 . TRBV12-3/TRBV12-4 . CASRSLGTYGYTF TGTGCCAGCAGATCCCTTGGGACCTACGGCTACACCTTC
TRBJ2-2 many TRBV18 . CASSLQQGDTGELFF TGTGCCAGCTCACTCCAACAGGGCGACACCGGGGAGCTGTTTTTT
TRBJ1-2 many TRBV2 . CASKEVLGYTF TGTGCCAGCAAAGAGGTCCTTGGCTACACCTTC
TRBJ1-2 . TRBV3-1 . CASSQDRYYGYTF TGTGCCAGCAGCCAAGATCGGTACTATGGCTACACCTTC
TRBJ1-6 many TRBV11-3 TRBD1 CASSLARDRGNSPLHF TGTGCCAGCAGCTTAGCCCGGGACAGGGGGAATTCACCCCTCCACTTT
TRBJ2-2 many TRBV6-2/TRBV6-3 . CASLWQANTGELFF TGTGCCAGCCTCTGGCAGGCGAACACCGGGGAGCTGTTTTTT
TRBJ1-1 many TRBV6-1 TRBD1 CASRTQGARGTEAFF TGTGCCAGCAGAACCCAGGGGGCGCGGGGCACTGAAGCTTTCTTT
TRBJ2-7 many TRBV27 TRBD1 CASSISTGVDEQYF TGTGCCAGCAGTATCTCCACAGGGGTGGACGAGCAGTACTTC
TRBJ2-5 many TRBV20-1 TRBD2 CSAPTGLAGRETQYF TGCAGTGCTCCAACGGGACTAGCGGGGCGAGAGACCCAGTACTTC
TRBJ2-5 many TRBV11-2 . CASTLSLGGGPLGDQYF TGTGCCAGCACCTTGTCTTTAGGTGGGGGGCCCTTGGGGGACCAGTACTTC
TRBJ1-1 . TRBV4-2 . CASSQGTYGNTEAFF TGTGCCAGCAGCCAGGGGACTTACGGGAACACTGAAGCTTTCTTT
TRBJ1-5 many TRBV6-5 . CASSSATYNQPQHF TGTGCCAGCAGTTCCGCCACCTACAATCAGCCCCAGCATTTT
TRBJ1-2 many TRBV11-2 . CASSQGTSNYGYTF TGTGCCAGCAGTCAAGGGACGTCTAACTATGGCTACACCTTC
TRBJ1-6 . TRBV6-1 TRBD1 CASMDRGQGIHSPLHF TGTGCCAGTATGGATAGGGGACAGGGGATTCATTCACCCCTCCACTTT
TRBJ1-1 . TRBV12-3/TRBV12-4 TRBD1 CASSPSRQGHTEAFF TGTGCCAGCAGCCCATCGAGACAGGGGCACACTGAAGCTTTCTTT
TRBJ1-6 many TRBV12-3/TRBV12-4 . CASSGLWGHNSPLHF TGTGCCAGCAGCGGCCTGTGGGGGCATAATTCACCCCTCCACTTT
TRBJ1-5 many TRBV19 . CASSIDPGGYYSNQPQHF TGTGCCAGTAGTATAGATCCCGGGGGCTACTATAGCAATCAGCCCCAGCATTTT
TRBJ1-1 many TRBV5-1 TRBD1 CASSLLKGANTEAFF TGCGCCAGCAGCTTGTTAAAGGGGGCGAACACTGAAGCTTTCTTT
TRBJ2-2 . TRBV11-3 . CASSSSDRNTGELFF TGTGCCAGCAGCAGTTCAGATAGGAACACCGGGGAGCTGTTTTTT
TRBJ2-7 many TRBV6-2/TRBV6-3 . CASSYSLLLNPSYEQYF TGTGCCAGCAGTTACTCGTTATTACTGAATCCCTCCTACGAGCAGTACTTC
TRBJ1-1 . TRBV20-1 . CSASYMTANTEAFF TGCAGTGCTAGTTATATGACGGCGAACACTGAAGCTTTCTTT
TRBJ2-5 . TRBV20-1 . CSARVGGEETQYF TGCAGTGCTAGAGTTGGAGGGGAAGAGACCCAGTACTTC
TRBJ1-6 many TRBV7-2 . CASSLNMNSPLHF TGTGCCAGCAGCCTCAACATGAATTCACCCCTCCACTTT
TRBJ2-2 few TRBV19 . CASSIGRGAVNTGELFF TGTGCCAGTAGTATAGGACGGGGGGCGGTGAACACCGGGGAGCTGTTTTTT
TRBJ1-5 few TRBV28 TRBD1 CASTLGQYSNQPQHF TGTGCCAGCACCCTGGGACAGTATAGCAATCAGCCCCAGCATTTT
TRBJ2-7 . TRBV7-3 . CASSLDSSSYEQYF TGTGCCAGCAGCTTAGACAGCAGTTCCTACGAGCAGTACTTC
TRBJ1-5 many TRBV11-2 TRBD1 CASSPRRTGLSNQPQHF TGTGCCAGCAGCCCCCGGAGGACAGGGCTTAGCAATCAGCCCCAGCATTTT
TRBJ2-2 many TRBV6-2/TRBV6-3 . CASSYPPIISHQHTGELFF TGTGCCAGCAGTTACCCTCCCATAATCAGTCACCAACACACCGGGGAGCTGTTTTTT
TRBJ2-7 many TRBV2 . CASSGPPWGTTYEQYF TGTGCCAGCAGTGGACCTCCGTGGGGCACGACCTACGAGCAGTACTTC
TRBJ2-2 many TRBV24-1 TRBD1 CATSGWTGGEYTGELFF TGTGCCACCAGTGGTTGGACAGGGGGCGAGTACACCGGGGAGCTGTTTTTT
TRBJ1-3 many TRBV12-3/TRBV12-4 . CASSHGASGNTIYF TGTGCCAGCAGTCACGGGGCCTCTGGAAACACCATATATTTT
TRBJ1-2 many TRBV11-1 . CASSLVGDPSVYGYTF TGTGCCAGCAGCTTAGTCGGGGATCCTTCCGTCTATGGCTACACCTTC
TRBJ2-7 many TRBV5-4 . CASSSPSGREQYF TGTGCCAGCAGCTCCCCCTCCGGACGAGAGCAGTACTTC
TRBJ1-1 many TRBV4-2 . CASSHALGGTEAFF TGTGCCAGCAGCCACGCCCTGGGTGGCACTGAAGCTTTCTTT
TRBJ1-5 many TRBV20-1 . CSARAPRGRESSQPQHF TGCAGTGCTAGAGCCCCCCGGGGGAGGGAAAGCAGTCAGCCCCAGCATTTT
TRBJ2-5 many TRBV15 TRBD1 CATSRTIQGQQYF TGTGCCACCAGCAGGACGATACAGGGGCAACAGTACTTC
TRBJ2-7 . TRBV19 TRBD1 CASGPQGAREQYF TGTGCCAGTGGTCCCCAGGGGGCAAGGGAGCAGTACTTC